This TCR beta chain derives from a study of early T cells in non-severe SARS-CoV-2 infection. Study-wide context: The study sequenced bulk RNA from unsorted whole blood, with chains unpaired.

Deletions cut 5 bases from V and 4 bases from J, with 11 bases between. The germline V gene encodes CDR1 SGHTA and CDR2 FQGNSA. This CDR3 comprises 13 residues. In the library, individual cDNA molecules carried attached unique molecular identifiers. In TCRdb, the 5' RACE reads were re-called with MiXCR into one record per CDR3 protein. Found here are about 92,000 distinct CDR3 sequences, approximately 17% of them singletons; the top ten hold over 1%. This chain connects TRBV7-2 to TRBJ2-5; D possibly matches TRBD1 or TRBD2 (5 bases each). Source material: whole blood. This sequence was found in an adult who was a healthcare worker with PCR-confirmed SARS-CoV-2 infection or an uninfected control (not recorded which). The CDR3 protein is CASSPGRAETQYF. DNA of the CDR3: TGTGCCAGCAGCCCGGGGCGAGCAGAGACCCAGTACTTC. Using reference TRBV7-2 and TRBJ2-5 for the parts outside the CDR3, the full variable domain is GAGVSQSPSNKVTEKGKDVELRCDPISGHTALYWYRQSLGQGLEFLIYFQGNSAPDKSGLPSDRFSAERTGGSVSTLTIQRTQQEDSAVYLCASSPGRAETQYFGPGTRLLVL.